Listed below are T cell receptor beta chains from one sample, sequenced in a study of regulatory T cells in long-lasting Graves disease. TCRdb fed the multiplex PCR reads into MiXCR, producing one record per CDR3 protein. The sample includes 350,000 to 500,000 distinct CDR3 sequences, roughly 15% seen only once; the top ten take more than 15%. This sample was shared with a second study, whose subject was T cells in Graves' hyperthyroidism and ophthalmopathy.

This sample comprised peripheral blood mononuclear cells (PBMCs), obtained at new diagnosis, from a patient treated with antithyroid drugs. The receptors here all came from a woman aged 45-65 years with Graves disease. Both conserved end residues are part of each CDR3. A D gene is named only where the DNA matches it firmly. The listing skips clone size in some rows; elsewhere it reads once, few, many or a size class.

many	TRBV10-3	.	TRBJ2-2	TGTGCCATCAGTGGGTCTAGCGGTCACCAAGGGGGCACCGGGGAGCTGTTTTTT	CAISGSSGHQGGTGELFF
many	TRBV9	.	TRBJ2-3	TGTGCCAGCAGCGTAGCTTCAGGAACAGGGCTTTTCACAGATACGCAGTATTTT	CASSVASGTGLFTDTQYF
.	TRBV5-6	.	TRBJ1-2	TGTGCCAGCAATTCGGGTTATGGCTACACCTTC	CASNSGYGYTF
.	TRBV5-1	.	TRBJ2-3	TGCGCCAGCAGCTTGAAGGTGGGAGGGGGTTCCGGAGATACGCAGTATTTT	CASSLKVGGGSGDTQYF
few	TRBV2	TRBD1	TRBJ2-3	TGTGCCAGCCAGGGGGACAGGGGTCTGGATACGCAGTATTTT	CASQGDRGLDTQYF
many	TRBV20-1	TRBD1	TRBJ2-5	TGCAGTGCTAGAGAGAGGGGGTTTTTCAGGGGGTGGGAGACCCAGTACTTC	CSARERGFFRGWETQYF
many	TRBV2	.	TRBJ2-6	TGTGCCAGCAGTGACAGGCGGCTAGATACTGGGGCCAACGTCCTGACTTTC	CASSDRRLDTGANVLTF
.	TRBV24-1	TRBD2	TRBJ2-1	TGTGCCACCAGTGAACGACTAGCGGGAGTTTCCAATGAGCAGTTCTTC	CATSERLAGVSNEQFF
.	TRBV27	TRBD2	TRBJ2-2	TGTGCCAGCAGTATAGTGCTAGCGGGCACCGGGGAGCTGTTTTTT	CASSIVLAGTGELFF
.	TRBV28	.	TRBJ2-5	TGTGCCAGCACCCTTGAGGGGGACAAGACCCAGTACTTC	CASTLEGDKTQYF
many	TRBV6-1	.	TRBJ1-5	TGTGCCAGCAGTGGTAGGCTGGGGGGTGGCAATCAGCCCCAGCATTTT	CASSGRLGGGNQPQHF
.	TRBV20-1	TRBD2	TRBJ2-1	TGCAGTGCTAGGCTCGGGACTAGGGGTTTCTACAATGAGCAGTTCTTC	CSARLGTRGFYNEQFF
few	TRBV5-1	.	TRBJ1-5	TGCGCCAGCAGCTTGCTACCTCTTTCGGGGAGGGCTAGTCAGCCCCAGCATTTT	CASSLLPLSGRASQPQHF
few	TRBV4-1	TRBD2	TRBJ2-7	TGCGCCAGCAGCCAAGCGGCGGGAGACCCCCCGTACGAGCAGTACTTC	CASSQAAGDPPYEQYF
many	TRBV29-1	TRBD1	TRBJ2-4	TGCAGCGTCGTGACAGGGGGGGGGGCCAAAAACATTCAGTACTTC	CSVVTGGGAKNIQYF
many	TRBV28	TRBD2	TRBJ2-1	TGTGCCAGCTGGCTAGCGGGAGTCTCCGCACAGGATGAGCAGTTCTTC	CASWLAGVSAQDEQFF
many	TRBV7-9	.	TRBJ2-1	TGTGCCAGCAGCTTAGAGTTTAGGGGGACCTACAATGAGCAGTTCTTC	CASSLEFRGTYNEQFF
many	TRBV7-2	.	TRBJ1-5	TGTGCCAGCAGCTTAAACCAACAGCCTCAGCATTTT	CASSLNQQPQHF
.	TRBV12-3/TRBV12-4	.	TRBJ2-6	TGTGCCAGCAGTGGCCCGACTAAATCTAGCTCTGGGGCCAACGTCCTGACTTTC	CASSGPTKSSSGANVLTF
many	TRBV7-3	.	TRBJ2-1	TGTGCCAGCAGCCCTGGGGGGGCTAGTAGCTATGAGCAGTTCTTC	CASSPGGASSYEQFF
many	TRBV11-2	.	TRBJ2-5	TGTGCCAGCAGCTCTCCCCCGGGAGCCCAGACCCAGTACTTC	CASSSPPGAQTQYF
few	TRBV12-3/TRBV12-4	.	TRBJ2-7	TGTGCCAGCAGTCACAACCCCGGGACGACGGTCGAGCAGTACTTC	CASSHNPGTTVEQYF
many	TRBV27	TRBD2	TRBJ2-7	TGTGCCAGCAGAATAGGGACTAGCGGGAGTCACGAGCAGTACTTC	CASRIGTSGSHEQYF
many	TRBV28	.	TRBJ2-3	TGTGCCAGCAGTTTGTCAGCTGGCGCTAGCACAGATACGCAGTATTTT	CASSLSAGASTDTQYF